This TCR beta chain was found in a study of T-cell reconstitution after alpha-beta-depleted transplantation in children. Comments on this clonotype: Its antigen is currently unknown.

The ends lost 4 bases at V and 5 bases at J; junction bases unmatched: 4. The CDR3 length is 15 residues. Germline values: CDR1 MNHEY, CDR2 SVGAGI. The TCRbeta library incorporated unique molecular identifiers. TCRdb passed the PCR reads through MiXCR, listing each CDR3 protein once. The sample records around 960,000 distinct CDR3 sequences, about 26% being singletons. Findings of the study overall: At day 60, the high TCRbeta diversity found in some patients originated from recipient T cells and thymic progenitors that had survived.

This TCR derives from a boy under two years old who had a stem cell transplant for SCID, so the T cells may come from the graft donor. The material was PBMCs, mostly from graft donor cells, obtained 360 days after TCRalphabeta/CD19-depleted stem cell transplant. The V and J genes are TRBV6-5 and TRBJ2-1, with TRBD1 matching over 11 bases. In nucleotides, the CDR3 is TGTGCCAGCAGTTCGGACAGGGGGCGGAACAATGAGCAGTTCTTC. Protein: CASSSDRGRNNEQFF.